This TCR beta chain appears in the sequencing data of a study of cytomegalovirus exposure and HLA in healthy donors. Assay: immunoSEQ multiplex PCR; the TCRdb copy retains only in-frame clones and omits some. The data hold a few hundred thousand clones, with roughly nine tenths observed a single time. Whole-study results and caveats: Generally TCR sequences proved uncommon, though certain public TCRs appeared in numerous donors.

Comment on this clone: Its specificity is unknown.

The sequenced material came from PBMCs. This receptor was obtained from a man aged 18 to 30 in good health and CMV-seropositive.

CDR3 in DNA: TGTGCCAGTAGTATAGTGGCGGGATACGAGCAGTACTTC. Its translation is CASSIVAGYEQYF. The rearrangement joins TRBV19 to TRBJ2-7, with D perhaps matching TRBD2 (6 bases). This CDR3 is built from 13 residues. V dropped 1 base and J dropped 4 bases, with 8 bases sitting between them. Germline values: CDR1 LNHDA, CDR2 SQIVND (reference sequence).